Each of the 30 T cell receptor beta chains below was sequenced from the same sample in a study of blood T cell repertoires in COVID-19. Sequencing used immunoSEQ multiplex PCR; TCRdb keeps in-frame clones, though not all of them. Among fewer than 300,000 clones listed, around 85% were seen once. Sequenced input: peripheral blood. The receptors stem from a human donor with COVID-19, enrolled during active disease. The donor label of this sample is uncertain.

This chain links TRBV28 with TRBJ1-1; 8 bases line up with TRBD1. CDR1 is MDHEN and CDR2 is SYDVKM in the germline V gene. V lost 2 bases to trimming and J lost 2 bases; unmatched junction nucleotides: 7. This CDR3 spans 16 amino acids. The CDR3 loop is CASSLMGQVVNTEAFF. The CDR3 DNA sequence: TGTGCCAGCAGTTTAATGGGACAGGTGGTTAACACTGAAGCTTTCTTT.

The chain links TRBV5-1 to TRBJ2-7, with 7 bases matching TRBD2. This CDR3 has 14 amino acids. Per germline, CDR1 SGHRS and CDR2 YFSETQ. V trimming: 6 bases; J trimming: 5 bases; junction bases outside the gene matches: 11. This CDR3 reads CASTLQAGSDEQYF. DNA for the CDR3: TGCGCCAGCACCCTTCAAGCGGGAAGCGACGAGCAGTACTTC.

This chain connects TRBV5-1 to TRBJ2-6; TRBD2 might be the D (6 bases). The ends were cut back, 5 bases at V and 1 base at J, with 19 bases in the middle. The CDR3 length is 18 residues. Per germline, CDR1 SGHRS and CDR2 YFSETQ. This chain's CDR3 is CASRAGRERESGANVLTF. CDR3 DNA sequence: TGCGCCAGCAGGGCTGGTAGGGAACGGGAGTCTGGGGCCAACGTCCTGACTTTC.

The V call is TRBV7-9, the J call TRBJ2-1; 8 nucleotides align to TRBD2. The CDR3 runs 14 residues. After removal of 5 bases from V and 9 bases from J, the junction contained 9 bases not matched to a gene. The germline CDR1 and CDR2 sequences are SEHNR and FQNEAQ (reference sequence). CDR3 sequence reads: CASSQSSGMGEQFF. As DNA, the CDR3 is TGTGCCAGCAGCCAGAGTAGCGGGATGGGTGAGCAGTTCTTC.

The chain couples TRBV19 to TRBJ1-1; 8 positions match TRBD1. The CDR3 is made up of 15 amino acids. V was pared by 6 bases and J by 2 bases, with 8 bases of the junction left unmatched. CDR1 is LNHDA, CDR2 SQIVND, per germline (reference sequence). CDR3 amino acids: CASSPGTGRNTEAFF. The CDR3, as DNA: TGTGCCAGTAGCCCTGGGACAGGCAGAAACACTGAAGCTTTCTTT.

The chain links TRBV19 to TRBJ2-4, with D perhaps matching TRBD2 (5 bases). V was pared by 6 bases and J by 6 bases, with 12 bases between. CDR3 length: 13 residues. The germline gives CDR1 LNHDA, CDR2 SQIVND (reference sequence). The CDR3 DNA follows: TGTGCCAGTAGGACTGGACTGAGAAACATTCAGTACTTC. This codes for CASRTGLRNIQYF.

V and J are TRBV28 and TRBJ1-5, with 8 bases identical to TRBD1. The germline V gene encodes CDR1 MDHEN and CDR2 SYDVKM. The CDR3 runs to 14 residues. V shed 5 bases and J 6 bases; nucleotides not matched to a gene: 6. CDR3 DNA sequence: TGTGCCAGCAGTCTTAGACAGGGGATTCAGCCCCAGCATTTT. Residues: CASSLRQGIQPQHF.

This clone was seen a handful of times. The genes are TRBV18 and TRBJ1-3; tentative D call: TRBD1 (6 bases). This CDR3 contains 14 residues. From germline, CDR1 is KGHSH and CDR2 LQKENI. V was clipped by 2 bases and J by 11 bases, with 16 bases between them. Here the CDR3 reads CASSPVGQRKAIYF. The DNA for the CDR3 is TGTGCCAGCTCACCAGTCGGACAGCGGAAGGCCATATATTTT.

The chain is built from TRBV3-1 (or the pseudogene TRBV3-2) and TRBJ1-4, with unresolved D. V lost 4 bases and J 4 bases, leaving 13 bases between the germline ends. Germline V lookup: CDR1 LGHDT, CDR2 YNNKEL (reference sequence). The CDR3 is made up of 15 amino acids. The chain's CDR3 is CASSLTTEGNEKLFF. CDR3 DNA sequence: TGTGCCAGCAGCCTGACTACGGAGGGTAATGAAAAACTGTTTTTT.

This clone was picked up a small number of times. The rearrangement joins TRBV28 to TRBJ1-1; the D is unclear. The CDR3 covers 13 residues. Germline V lookup: CDR1 MDHEN, CDR2 SYDVKM. Deletions cut 6 bases from V and 0 bases from J, with 8 bases between. CDR3 loop: CASSFGMNTEAFF. The CDR3 DNA reads as TGTGCCAGCAGCTTCGGGATGAACACTGAAGCTTTCTTT.

This clone came up once. The chain couples TRBV5-1 to TRBJ1-6, with TRBD1 matching 7 bases. This CDR3 is 15 amino acids long. The germline V gene encodes CDR1 SGHRS and CDR2 YFSETQ. J gave up 5 bases and V 4 bases, and 6 bases lay outside the gene matches. CDR3 amino acids: CASSLQGRDNSPLHF. The CDR3 bases are TGCGCCAGCAGCCTACAGGGGAGAGATAATTCACCCCTCCACTTT.

The rearrangement links TRBV29-1 to TRBJ2-1; unclear D gene. The CDR3 totals 11 residues. The germline V gene has CDR1 SQVTM and CDR2 ANQGSEA. V was clipped by 7 bases and J by 6 bases, with 10 bases between them. The DNA for the CDR3 is TGCAGCGCCCGCGGCCTCAATGAGCAGTTCTTC. It codes for CSARGLNEQFF.

This chain connects TRBV19 to TRBJ2-2, with D unclear. The CDR3 contains 12 residues. V lost 5 bases to trimming and J lost 7 bases, with 8 bases between them. Germline V CDR1 and CDR2: LNHDA, SQIVND (reference sequence). CDR3 coding DNA: TGTGCCAGTAGTCCAACCTACGGGGAGCTGTTTTTT. Translation: CASSPTYGELFF.

As to this clone: The junction differs from germline at one of its ends, possibly a read error. This sequence joins TRBV7-7 and TRBJ1-3; D remains ambiguous. The CDR3 totals 15 residues. Germline V gene sequence: CDR1 SSHAT, CDR2 FNYEAQ (reference sequence). In DNA, the CDR3 is TGTGCTAGCAGCTTAGGAGTAGCCTCTGGAAACACCATATATTTT. Translating gives CASSLGVASGNTIYF.

This chain joins TRBV5-1 and TRBJ2-1, with 7 bases fitting TRBD2. With V trimmed by 2 bases and J by 8 bases, 16 bases remained unmatched. CDR3 size: 17 residues. Germline CDR1 is SGHRS and CDR2 is YFSETQ. The CDR3 spells CASSFGRGPDIIDEQFF. CDR3 in DNA: TGCGCCAGCAGCTTTGGGAGGGGACCAGATATAATCGATGAGCAGTTCTTC. Full variable domain (outside the CDR3, taken from reference TRBV5-1 and TRBJ2-1): KAGVTQTPRYLIKTRGQQVTLSCSPISGHRSVSWYQQTPGQGLQFLFEYFSETQRNKGNFPGRFSGRQFSNSRSEMNVSTLELGDSALYLCASSFGRGPDIIDEQFFGPGTRLTVL.

In regard to this clone: The same CDR3 can be traced to other DNA sequences in this sample. The CDR3 loop is CASSLGGNYGYTF. CDR3 bases: TGTGCCAGCAGTTTGGGGGGGAACTATGGCTACACCTTC. This chain links TRBV28 with TRBJ1-2; TRBD1 might be the D (5 bases). Germline V gene data show CDR1 as MDHEN and CDR2 as SYDVKM. The ends were cut back, 3 bases at V and 2 bases at J, with 7 bases in the middle. The CDR3 has 13 amino acids.

This sequence joins TRBV16 and TRBJ1-5, with 7 bases matching TRBD1. CDR3 length equals 17 residues. With 2 bases clipped from V and 9 bases from J, the junction kept 16 bases outside the gene matches. CDR1 KGHSY and CDR2 FQNENV come from the germline V gene. The chain's CDR3 is CASSQPSGGTEKGPQHF. In DNA, the CDR3 is TGTGCCAGCAGCCAACCGTCAGGGGGTACAGAGAAAGGGCCCCAGCATTTT.

This clone has just a few counts. The chain employs TRBV28 and TRBJ1-1; possibly TRBD1 for D (6 bases). CDR3 length: 14 amino acids. Trimming took off 6 bases at V and 11 bases at J, with 22 bases between the two ends. Germline-derived CDR1 and CDR2 are MDHEN and SYDVKM. The CDR3 DNA is TGTGCCAGCAGACTTAGAGGGTCAGGGGCGGACGCTTTCTTT. It specifies CASRLRGSGADAFF.

The gene calls are TRBV6-1 and TRBJ2-1; no clear D gene. CDR3 length equals 15 residues. The germline V gene encodes CDR1 MNHNS and CDR2 SASEGT. Trimming pared 2 bases from V and 0 bases from J, leaving 8 bases between. Written as DNA, the CDR3 is TGTGCCAGCAGTGAATTAAGGAGCTCCTACAATGAGCAGTTCTTC. Translation: CASSELRSSYNEQFF.

The table lists this clone with a few counts. This rearrangement joins TRBV21-1 to TRBJ1-3. TRBV21-1 is annotated as a pseudogene. The length of the CDR3 is 18 residues. CDR3 nucleotides: TGTGCCAGTCCCAAGGAGGAGGAGGAAAGACCCTCTGGAAACACCATATATTTT. Its protein product is CASPKEEEERPSGNTIYF.

The rearrangement uses TRBV19 and TRBJ2-1; 7 positions agree with TRBD2. V was pared by 6 bases and J by 8 bases, with 25 bases of the junction left unmatched. Germline CDR1 and CDR2: LNHDA and SQIVND (reference sequence). The CDR3 consists of 19 residues. DNA of the CDR3: TGTGCCAGTAGGAGGAGCGGGAAAAGGGCCTCCGGGGTGATCGATGAGCAGTTCTTC. This gives the protein CASRRSGKRASGVIDEQFF. Using reference TRBV19 and TRBJ2-1 for the parts outside the CDR3, the full variable domain is DGGITQSPKYLFRKEGQNVTLSCEQNLNHDAMYWYRQDPGQGLRLIYYSQIVNDFQKGDIAEGYSVSREKKESFPLTVTSAQKNPTAFYLCASRRSGKRASGVIDEQFFGPGTRLTVL.

This chain uses TRBV5-1 with TRBJ2-7, with D unclear. This CDR3 contains 15 residues. Germline lookup yields CDR1 SGHRS and CDR2 YFSETQ. V was pared by 5 bases and J by 0 bases, with 15 bases between. The chain's CDR3 is CASRPRSPSSYEQYF. In DNA form, the CDR3 reads TGCGCCAGCAGGCCGAGGAGCCCGAGCTCCTACGAGCAGTACTTC.

The J gene is TRBJ1-6, the V gene TRBV5-1, with D maybe TRBD1 (5 bases). The CDR3 extends over 15 amino acids. Trimming stripped 1 base from V and 14 bases from J, with 19 bases between. Germline V CDR1 and CDR2: SGHRS, YFSETQ. The CDR3 region is CASSLTGTFSYALHF. CDR3 DNA: TGCGCCAGCAGCTTGACAGGCACTTTCTCCTATGCCCTCCACTTT.

This chain links TRBV19 with TRBJ1-4, with TRBD1 identical over 9 bases. In germline, CDR1 is LNHDA, CDR2 SQIVND (reference sequence). The trim removed 6 bases at V and 4 bases at J, leaving 6 bases unmatched. CDR3 length: 15 residues. The CDR3: CASSRDRAGNEKLFF. The CDR3 DNA follows: TGTGCCAGTAGCCGGGACAGGGCCGGTAATGAAAAACTGTTTTTT.

This clone has a single count. V is TRBV11-2 and J is TRBJ1-1; no definite D call. The CDR3 has 15 amino acids. Germline CDR1 reads SGHAT; CDR2 reads FQNNGV. V dropped 0 bases and J dropped 5 bases, with 13 bases sitting between them. The CDR3 is CASSLERGGKTEAFF. CDR3 sequence (DNA): TGTGCCAGCAGCTTAGAACGTGGAGGGAAAACTGAAGCTTTCTTT.

V and J are TRBV4-1 and TRBJ1-5; D remains unclear. The CDR3 is 15 residues long. V shed 0 bases and J shed 5 bases, with 11 bases lying between them. Germline V lookup: CDR1 MGHRA, CDR2 YSYEKL. CDR3 sequence (DNA): TGCGCCAGCAGCCAAGAGATGACATATGATCAGCCCCAGCATTTT. It yields the protein CASSQEMTYDQPQHF.

J is TRBJ2-7 and V is TRBV5-5; 8 positions match TRBD2. Trimming removed 3 bases from V and 0 bases from J; junction bases left unmatched: 5. CDR1 is SGHKS and CDR2 is YYEKEE in the germline V gene (reference sequence). The CDR3 has 15 residues. The CDR3 reads CASSSLAGNSYEQYF. As DNA, the CDR3 is TGTGCCAGCAGCTCTCTAGCGGGTAACTCCTACGAGCAGTACTTC.

This chain joins TRBV15 and TRBJ1-5, with 9 bases lining up with TRBD1. The CDR3 has 16 amino acids. Per germline, CDR1 LNHNV and CDR2 YYDKDF (reference sequence). The junction had 8 bases not matched to a gene; V was cut back by 8 bases and J by 0 bases. CDR3 amino acids: CATRDRAQYSNQPQHF. In DNA form, the CDR3 reads TGTGCCACCCGGGACAGGGCACAATATAGCAATCAGCCCCAGCATTTT. Using reference TRBV15 and TRBJ1-5 for the parts outside the CDR3, the full variable domain is DAMVIQNPRYQVTQFGKPVTLSCSQTLNHNVMYWYQQKSSQAPKLLFHYYDKDFNNEADTPDNFQSRRPNTSFCFLDIRSPGLGDTAMYLCATRDRAQYSNQPQHFGDGTRLSIL.

V gene TRBV27 combines with J gene TRBJ2-5; TRBD2 matches at 7 bases. The CDR3 is 14 amino acids. The ends lost 5 bases at V and 5 bases at J; junction bases unmatched: 8. CDR1 MNHEY and CDR2 SMNVEV come from the germline V gene (reference sequence). This CDR3 reads CASSALALKETQYF. CDR3 nucleotide sequence: TGTGCCAGCAGTGCACTAGCGTTGAAGGAGACCCAGTACTTC.

This chain connects TRBV11-1 to TRBJ2-1, with 11 bases aligning to TRBD2. Germline CDR1 is SGHAT and CDR2 is FQDESV (reference sequence). The CDR3 spans 15 residues. Unmatched junction bases numbered 7, after V lost 5 bases and J lost 7 bases. The CDR3, as DNA: TGTGCCAGCAGCCCCCTAGCGGGAGGCTCAAATGAGCAGTTCTTC. Amino acids: CASSPLAGGSNEQFF.